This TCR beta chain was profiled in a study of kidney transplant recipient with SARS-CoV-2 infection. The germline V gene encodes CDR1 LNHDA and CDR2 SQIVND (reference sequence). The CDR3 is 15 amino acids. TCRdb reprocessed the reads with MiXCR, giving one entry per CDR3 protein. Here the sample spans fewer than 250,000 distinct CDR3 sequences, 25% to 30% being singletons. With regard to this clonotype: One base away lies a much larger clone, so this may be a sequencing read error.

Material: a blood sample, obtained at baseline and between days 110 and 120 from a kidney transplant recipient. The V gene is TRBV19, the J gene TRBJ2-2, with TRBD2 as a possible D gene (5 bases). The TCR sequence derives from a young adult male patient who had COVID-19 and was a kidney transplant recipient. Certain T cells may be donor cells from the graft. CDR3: CASTVLRGFTGELSF. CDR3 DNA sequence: TGTGCCAGTACTGTCCTCAGAGGGTTCACCGGGGAGCTGTCTTTT.